Listed below are T cell receptor beta chains from one sample, sequenced in a study of blood T cell repertoires in COVID-19. Here immunoSEQ multiplex PCR was the method, and the copy in TCRdb shows in-frame clones only, minus some. The table has about 300,000 clones, approximately 88% seen once. The sequenced sample was peripheral blood. The receptors were sampled from a man between 18 and 29 years old who had recovered from COVID-19. CDR3s include the opening cysteine and the closing phenylalanine or tryptophan. The D gene is left open where the match is weak. Expanded clones are given a class, and other clones once, few, many or no size at all.

abundance	v_gene	d_gene	j_gene	CDR3nt	CDR3aa
.	TRBV3-1/TRBV3-2	.	TRBJ2-1	TGTGCCAGCAGCCAAGAACGTTTGAGATATGGGAGTCCCTCCTACAATGAGCAGTTCTTC	CASSQERLRYGSPSYNEQFF
.	TRBV9	.	TRBJ2-7	TGTGCCAGCAGCGTAGGAACGGACTTCTACGAGCAGTACTTC	CASSVGTDFYEQYF
.	TRBV7-9	.	TRBJ1-1	TGTGCCAGCAGCGGCCTTGGGGGGGCGTATAGTAAGGCTTTCTTT	CASSGLGGAYSKAFF
.	TRBV2	.	TRBJ1-1	TGTGCCAGCACGGGGGTTGGTACTGAAGCTTTCTTT	CASTGVGTEAFF
once	TRBV19	TRBD1	TRBJ1-1	TGTGCCAGTAGTATTATGGGGACAGGGGGTGAAGCTTTCTTT	CASSIMGTGGEAFF
.	TRBV24-1	TRBD1	TRBJ1-5	TGTGCCACCAGTGATGGGACAGAGCCCCAGCATTTT	CATSDGTEPQHF
.	TRBV4-3	.	TRBJ2-3	TGCGCCAGCAGCCAAGATTGGCGGGCCACAGATACGCAGTATTTT	CASSQDWRATDTQYF
.	TRBV2	.	TRBJ1-4	TGTGCCAGCACTGACGGGGTTTTCCCTGAAAAACTGTTTTTT	CASTDGVFPEKLFF
once	TRBV3-1/TRBV3-2	TRBD1	TRBJ1-2	TGTGCCAGCAGCCAGGATGGGACAGGTGGATATGGCTACACCTTC	CASSQDGTGGYGYTF
.	TRBV4-1	.	TRBJ1-1	TGCGCCAGCAGCCGCCCCCCCTCCCAGGCAGACAAGAACACTGAAGCTTTCTTT	CASSRPPSQADKNTEAFF
.	TRBV4-3	TRBD1	TRBJ2-7	TGCGCCAGCAGCCACTCGCCGGGACAGTACTACGAGCAGTACTTC	CASSHSPGQYYEQYF
once	TRBV16	.	TRBJ2-6	TGTGCCAGCAGCCCCGCGGGTAGGACCTCTGGGGCCAACGTCCTGACTTTC	CASSPAGRTSGANVLTF
.	TRBV7-2	TRBD2	TRBJ2-7	TGTGCCAGCAGCTTATCGGGGGGTAGTATTGCCTACGAGCAGTACTTC	CASSLSGGSIAYEQYF
once	TRBV13	.	TRBJ2-1	TGTGCCAGCAGCACCCAAGACAGTAACTACAATGAGCAGTTCTTC	CASSTQDSNYNEQFF
.	TRBV11-2	TRBD1	TRBJ1-4	TGTGCCAGCAGCTCCAGACAGGGGGCAACTAATGAAAAACTGTTTTTT	CASSSRQGATNEKLFF
.	TRBV6-2/TRBV6-3	TRBD1	TRBJ2-1	TGTGCCAGCAGCTCGGGACAGCAATACAATGAGCAGTTCTTC	CASSSGQQYNEQFF
once	TRBV7-9	TRBD1	TRBJ1-2	TGTGCCAGCAGCTCCTACATTCTAGACAGGGATCCATATGGCTACACCTTC	CASSSYILDRDPYGYTF
.	TRBV19	TRBD1	TRBJ1-3	TGTGCCAGTAGTCCCTGGACAGGCGCTGGAAACACCATATATTTT	CASSPWTGAGNTIYF
.	TRBV3-1/TRBV3-2	TRBD2	TRBJ2-3	TGTGCCAGCAGCCAACACGGGACTAGCGGCACAGATACGCAGTATTTT	CASSQHGTSGTDTQYF
once	TRBV3-1/TRBV3-2	TRBD1	TRBJ2-5	TGTGCCAGCAGCCATCCTGACAGGGGGCTTTTCCAAGAGACCCAGTACTTC	CASSHPDRGLFQETQYF
.	TRBV7-8	.	TRBJ1-5	TGTGCCAGCAGCCCTTCGACAGCGAGCCCCCAGCATTTT	CASSPSTASPQHF
.	TRBV3-1/TRBV3-2	.	TRBJ1-4	TGTGCCAGCAGCCAAGATCTCCCGGCAGGACAAAGTAATGAAAAACTGTTTTTT	CASSQDLPAGQSNEKLFF
.	TRBV5-1	TRBD2	TRBJ2-6	TGCGCCAGCAGCTGGGCGGGAGCTAGCGGGCCCTCTGGGGCCAACGTCCTGACTTTC	CASSWAGASGPSGANVLTF
.	TRBV6-1	TRBD2	TRBJ2-7	TGTGCCAGCAGTGTGGGGGGGGGACTAGCGGGAGGGCGATACGAGCAGTACTTC	CASSVGGGLAGGRYEQYF
.	TRBV9	TRBD1	TRBJ2-5	TGTGCCAGCAGCGTAGGGACAGGGGGGTGGGAGACCCAGTACTTC	CASSVGTGGWETQYF
once	TRBV14	TRBD1	TRBJ1-4	TGTGCCAGCAGCCGGACAGGGGTATTTGAAAAACTGTTTTTT	CASSRTGVFEKLFF
.	TRBV6-5	TRBD1	TRBJ2-7	TGTGCCAGCAGATCCGCAGGGGGCTACGAGCAGTACTTC	CASRSAGGYEQYF
.	TRBV19	.	TRBJ2-7	TGTGCCAGTAGTATAGTCCACAACTACGAGCAGTACTTC	CASSIVHNYEQYF
.	TRBV7-2	.	TRBJ1-2	TGTGCCAGCTCCAGGTCCAGAGATACAAACTATGGCTACACCTTC	CASSRSRDTNYGYTF
.	TRBV7-2	TRBD2	TRBJ2-1	TGTGCCAGCAGCCCTAGCGGGATAGGATACAATGAGCAGTTCTTC	CASSPSGIGYNEQFF
.	TRBV19	.	TRBJ1-1	TGTGCCAGTAGTGCAGGGTTTCACACTGAAGCTTTCTTT	CASSAGFHTEAFF
.	TRBV2	.	TRBJ1-4	TGTGCCAGCAGTACCGACAGGTATAATGAAAAACTGTTTTTT	CASSTDRYNEKLFF
.	TRBV18	TRBD1	TRBJ1-2	TGTGCCAGCTCACCTCCGGGACAGCCAACGGGTGGCTACACCTTC	CASSPPGQPTGGYTF
.	TRBV27	TRBD1	TRBJ1-1	TGTGCCAGCAGTGAACTAGACAGGGCACCGAACACTGAAGCTTTCTTT	CASSELDRAPNTEAFF
.	TRBV4-2	TRBD2	TRBJ2-7	TGTGCCAGCAGCCAATCCCCGGGGGGAGACTACGAGCAGTACTTC	CASSQSPGGDYEQYF
.	TRBV6-1	.	TRBJ1-5	TGTGCCAGCAGTGGAGGCCGACGGACAGAAGTTATCAATCAGCCCCAGCATTTT	CASSGGRRTEVINQPQHF
.	TRBV10-2	.	TRBJ2-1	TGCGCCGCCCTGGGGGGGACAGGCCCCTACAATGAGCAGTTCTTC	CAALGGTGPYNEQFF
.	TRBV29-1	TRBD1	TRBJ1-1	TGCAGCGCTAGGACTGGACAGGGAAAGGAAGCTTTCTTT	CSARTGQGKEAFF
once	TRBV13	TRBD1	TRBJ1-2	TGTGCCAGCAGCTTAGGCCCAGGGGGAAACTATGGCTACACCTTC	CASSLGPGGNYGYTF
.	TRBV18	.	TRBJ1-2	TGTGCCAGCTCATCAGAGATAGGCGGAGCTAACTATGGCTACACCTTC	CASSSEIGGANYGYTF
.	TRBV19	.	TRBJ1-2	TGTGCCAGTAGATCCAGGGCAGTAGATGGCTACACCTTC	CASRSRAVDGYTF
.	TRBV24-1	.	TRBJ2-7	TGTGCCACCAGTGGGCTCTACGAGCAGTACTTC	CATSGLYEQYF
.	TRBV27	.	TRBJ1-2	TGTGCCAGCAGTGTCTACGGGGGTTCAGAGGGCTACACCTTC	CASSVYGGSEGYTF
once	TRBV5-1	TRBD1	TRBJ2-7	TGCGCCAGCAGCTTGACAGGGGGCGCGTACGAGCAGTACTTC	CASSLTGGAYEQYF
.	TRBV7-9	.	TRBJ2-7	TGTGCCAGCAGCAGTGGACAGATCTCCTACGAGCAGTACTTC	CASSSGQISYEQYF
.	TRBV9	TRBD2	TRBJ2-1	TGTGCCAGCAGCGCCGGGACTAGCCTTCAGAATGAGCAGTTCTTC	CASSAGTSLQNEQFF
few	TRBV18	.	TRBJ2-7	TGTGCCAGCTCACCGGAGTCCGGCCTTTCCTACGAGCAGTACTTC	CASSPESGLSYEQYF
.	TRBV9	TRBD1	TRBJ2-1	TGTGCCAGCAGCCAGGGGGTCCCTACCTACAATGAGCAGTTCTTC	CASSQGVPTYNEQFF
.	TRBV19	TRBD1	TRBJ1-2	TGTGCCAGTAGTATAGTTCAGGGGGCCGCGGCGGCTGGCTACACCTTC	CASSIVQGAAAAGYTF
.	TRBV6-6	.	TRBJ2-7	TGTGCCAGCAGTTACTCCTCCAGGGGATCCTACGAGCAGTACTTC	CASSYSSRGSYEQYF
.	TRBV9	.	TRBJ2-7	TGTGCCAGCAGCGGCGTGACCGGGATCCACGAGCAGTACTTC	CASSGVTGIHEQYF
.	TRBV12-3/TRBV12-4	.	TRBJ2-7	TGTGCCAGCAGTTTCAGAGGGGGTTACGAGCAGTACTTC	CASSFRGGYEQYF
.	TRBV5-1	.	TRBJ2-2	TGCGCCAGCAGCCTACCTGCGGACACCGGGGAGCTGTTTTTT	CASSLPADTGELFF
.	TRBV14	.	TRBJ1-1	TGTGCCAGCAGCCCCAACATGAACACTGAAGCTTTCTTT	CASSPNMNTEAFF
.	TRBV6-6	TRBD2	TRBJ2-3	TGTGCCAGCAGTCAGGGACTAGCGAATGTGGGAGATACGCAGTATTTT	CASSQGLANVGDTQYF
.	TRBV27	.	TRBJ1-1	TGTGCCAGCAGTTTCACACTTGGGAGGGGTGAAGCTTTCTTT	CASSFTLGRGEAFF
.	TRBV6-6	TRBD1	TRBJ1-2	TGTGCCAGCAGTTACGTGGGACAGGGACATGGCTACACCTTC	CASSYVGQGHGYTF
.	TRBV2	.	TRBJ1-6	TGCACTGGCCGGAGCTCCTATAATTCACCCCTCCACTTT	CTGRSSYNSPLHF
.	TRBV3-1/TRBV3-2	TRBD1	TRBJ2-7	TGTGCCAGCAGTAGGACAGGGGTCAACGAGCAGTACTTC	CASSRTGVNEQYF
.	TRBV10-3	TRBD2	TRBJ2-1	TGTGCCATCAGTGAGTCAATGGGGAGCGGGGGGCGCAATGAGCAGTTCTTC	CAISESMGSGGRNEQFF